A selection of T cell receptor beta chains follows, all from one sample in a study of cytomegalovirus exposure and HLA in healthy donors. Libraries were prepared by immunoSEQ multiplex PCR; TCRdb keeps only in-frame clonotypes and omits some of them. The sample lists 120,000 or so clones, over 80% occurring once. Sequenced: PBMCs. These receptors were obtained from a man aged 25 to 40 in good health and CMV-seronegative. CDR3s include the opening cysteine and the closing phenylalanine or tryptophan. The D gene is left open where the match is weak. Clone sizes are given selectively: once, few, many, or a class where the clone is expanded.

J gene: TRBJ1-5
clone size: NA
D gene: NA
V gene: TRBV7-2
CDR3 protein: CASSWPPQGNQPQHF
CDR3 DNA: TGTGCCAGCAGCTGGCCCCCCCAGGGGAATCAGCCCCAGCATTTT

J gene: TRBJ1-6
clone size: NA
D gene: NA
V gene: TRBV6-5
CDR3 protein: CASSWSPGVSPLHF
CDR3 DNA: TGTGCCAGCAGTTGGAGTCCAGGGGTTTCACCCCTCCACTTT

J gene: TRBJ1-1
clone size: NA
D gene: NA
V gene: TRBV5-1
CDR3 protein: CASSLRVPLREDTEAFF
CDR3 DNA: TGCGCCAGCAGCTTGAGGGTCCCATTGAGGGAGGACACTGAAGCTTTCTTT

J gene: TRBJ2-3
clone size: NA
D gene: NA
V gene: TRBV27
CDR3 protein: CASSLSSRTAGRDTQYF
CDR3 DNA: TGTGCCAGCAGTTTATCATCGCGGACAGCCGGGAGGGATACGCAGTATTTT

J gene: TRBJ2-3
clone size: few
D gene: TRBD2
V gene: TRBV19
CDR3 protein: CASSALAGAITDTQYF
CDR3 DNA: TGTGCCAGTAGTGCTCTAGCGGGGGCGATCACAGATACGCAGTATTTT

J gene: TRBJ1-2
clone size: NA
D gene: NA
V gene: TRBV5-1
CDR3 protein: CASSFGTSGGYTF
CDR3 DNA: TGCGCCAGCAGCTTCGGGACATCGGGAGGCTACACCTTC

J gene: TRBJ2-3
clone size: NA
D gene: TRBD2
V gene: TRBV11-2
CDR3 protein: CASSLLPTTSGGEWGQYF
CDR3 DNA: TGTGCCAGCAGCTTACTACCCACGACTAGCGGGGGGGAATGGGGGCAGTATTTT

J gene: TRBJ2-3
clone size: NA
D gene: TRBD2
V gene: TRBV28
CDR3 protein: CASSLRGLGKSDTQYF
CDR3 DNA: TGTGCCAGCAGTTTAAGGGGACTAGGAAAATCAGATACGCAGTATTTT

J gene: TRBJ1-4
clone size: NA
D gene: NA
V gene: TRBV6-6
CDR3 protein: CASSYVAGEKLFF
CDR3 DNA: TGTGCCAGCAGTTACGTGGCAGGAGAAAAACTGTTTTTT

J gene: TRBJ1-6
clone size: once
D gene: NA
V gene: TRBV19
CDR3 protein: CASSTRGDSPLHF
CDR3 DNA: TGTGCCAGTAGTACCCGGGGGGATTCACCCCTCCACTTT

J gene: TRBJ2-7
clone size: NA
D gene: TRBD1
V gene: TRBV7-9
CDR3 protein: CASSSGQDYEQYF
CDR3 DNA: TGTGCCAGCAGCTCCGGACAGGACTACGAGCAGTACTTC

J gene: TRBJ2-3
clone size: once
D gene: NA
V gene: TRBV2
CDR3 protein: CASVGPRADTQYF
CDR3 DNA: TGTGCCAGCGTTGGTCCGAGAGCAGATACGCAGTATTTT

J gene: TRBJ2-7
clone size: NA
D gene: TRBD1
V gene: TRBV2
CDR3 protein: CASSPDRGPYEQYF
CDR3 DNA: TGTGCCAGCAGTCCCGACAGGGGGCCCTACGAGCAGTACTTC

J gene: TRBJ2-3
clone size: NA
D gene: TRBD1
V gene: TRBV9
CDR3 protein: CASSVPGTNRGVDTQYF
CDR3 DNA: TGTGCCAGCAGCGTCCCCGGGACCAACAGGGGCGTAGATACGCAGTATTTT

J gene: TRBJ1-2
clone size: few
D gene: NA
V gene: TRBV19
CDR3 protein: CASSYRRGYGYTF
CDR3 DNA: TGTGCCAGTAGTTACAGGCGGGGCTATGGCTACACCTTC

J gene: TRBJ1-2
clone size: NA
D gene: TRBD1
V gene: TRBV28
CDR3 protein: CASSSDRGVGYTF
CDR3 DNA: TGTGCCAGCAGTTCCGACAGGGGGGTTGGCTACACCTTC

J gene: TRBJ2-7
clone size: NA
D gene: TRBD2
V gene: TRBV2
CDR3 protein: CASSAAGLAAPF
CDR3 DNA: TGTGCCAGCAGCGCCGCGGGACTAGCGGCCCCCTTC

J gene: TRBJ2-2
clone size: once
D gene: NA
V gene: TRBV2
CDR3 protein: CASSGGTLNTGKLFF
CDR3 DNA: TGTGCCAGCAGTGGGGGGACATTGAACACCGGGAAGCTGTTTTTT

J gene: TRBJ1-4
clone size: NA
D gene: TRBD1
V gene: TRBV5-1
CDR3 protein: CASSLGGTGAAPNEKLFF
CDR3 DNA: TGCGCCAGCAGCTTGGGCGGGACAGGGGCTGCCCCAAATGAAAAACTGTTTTTT

J gene: TRBJ2-1
clone size: NA
D gene: TRBD2
V gene: TRBV2
CDR3 protein: CASSVRGSSGGQTGFF
CDR3 DNA: TGTGCCAGCAGTGTTCGGGGGTCTAGCGGGGGTCAAACGGGGTTCTTC

J gene: TRBJ2-7
clone size: NA
D gene: TRBD1
V gene: TRBV5-1
CDR3 protein: CASSFVTGGSEQYF
CDR3 DNA: TGCGCCAGCAGCTTTGTGACAGGGGGCAGCGAGCAGTACTTC

J gene: TRBJ2-6
clone size: few
D gene: NA
V gene: TRBV11-2
CDR3 protein: CASSPGQSGANVLTF
CDR3 DNA: TGTGCCAGCAGTCCCGGACAGTCTGGGGCCAACGTCCTGACTTTC

J gene: TRBJ1-1
clone size: few
D gene: TRBD1
V gene: TRBV11-2
CDR3 protein: CASSLSTGVNTEAFF
CDR3 DNA: TGTGCCAGCAGCTTATCTACAGGGGTGAACACTGAAGCTTTCTTT

J gene: TRBJ2-7
clone size: NA
D gene: NA
V gene: TRBV12-5
CDR3 protein: CASAQGGGYYEQYF
CDR3 DNA: TGTGCTAGTGCCCAGGGAGGCGGATACTACGAGCAGTACTTC

J gene: TRBJ2-2
clone size: NA
D gene: TRBD1
V gene: TRBV6-4
CDR3 protein: CASSEGTGGAGELFF
CDR3 DNA: TGTGCCAGCAGTGAAGGGACAGGGGGCGCCGGGGAGCTGTTTTTT

J gene: TRBJ2-1
clone size: NA
D gene: TRBD2
V gene: TRBV9
CDR3 protein: CASNGPAGGSYNEQFF
CDR3 DNA: TGTGCCAGCAATGGGCCAGCGGGGGGCTCCTACAATGAGCAGTTCTTC

J gene: TRBJ1-2
clone size: NA
D gene: NA
V gene: TRBV7-9
CDR3 protein: CSSSLNRVDGYTF
CDR3 DNA: TGTTCCAGCAGCTTAAATCGGGTCGATGGCTACACCTTC

J gene: TRBJ2-2
clone size: NA
D gene: TRBD1
V gene: TRBV14
CDR3 protein: CASSQTGGLNTGELFF
CDR3 DNA: TGTGCCAGCAGCCAGACAGGGGGCCTTAACACCGGGGAGCTGTTTTTT

J gene: TRBJ2-5
clone size: NA
D gene: TRBD2
V gene: TRBV6-4
CDR3 protein: CASTGNSGGPERGQETQYF
CDR3 DNA: TGTGCCAGCACCGGCAACAGCGGGGGGCCCGAAAGGGGGCAAGAGACCCAGTACTTC

J gene: TRBJ1-2
clone size: NA
D gene: TRBD1
V gene: TRBV6-5
CDR3 protein: CASSYGQGDGYTF
CDR3 DNA: TGTGCCAGCAGTTACGGACAGGGTGACGGCTACACCTTC

J gene: TRBJ1-1
clone size: NA
D gene: NA
V gene: TRBV27
CDR3 protein: CASSTLTGMNTEAFF
CDR3 DNA: TGTGCCAGCAGTACCTTGACAGGAATGAACACTGAAGCTTTCTTT

J gene: TRBJ1-4
clone size: NA
D gene: NA
V gene: TRBV2
CDR3 protein: CASSDRRRDEKLFF
CDR3 DNA: TGTGCCAGCAGTGACCGTCGGAGGGATGAAAAACTGTTTTTT

J gene: TRBJ2-3
clone size: NA
D gene: NA
V gene: TRBV5-1
CDR3 protein: CASTLGSQADTQYF
CDR3 DNA: TGCGCCAGCACCCTCGGTTCTCAGGCAGATACGCAGTATTTT

J gene: TRBJ2-1
clone size: NA
D gene: TRBD2
V gene: TRBV5-1
CDR3 protein: CASTRGLEDEQFF
CDR3 DNA: TGCGCCAGCACCCGGGGACTAGAGGATGAGCAGTTCTTC

J gene: TRBJ2-1
clone size: NA
D gene: TRBD1
V gene: TRBV25-1
CDR3 protein: CASSVLTGTGTFNEQFF
CDR3 DNA: TGTGCCAGCAGTGTCCTGACGGGGACAGGGACCTTTAATGAGCAGTTCTTC

J gene: TRBJ1-1
clone size: NA
D gene: TRBD1
V gene: TRBV7-9
CDR3 protein: CASSLFRGELAEAFF
CDR3 DNA: TGTGCCAGCAGCTTATTCAGGGGGGAGCTGGCTGAAGCTTTCTTT

J gene: TRBJ2-5
clone size: NA
D gene: TRBD2
V gene: TRBV10-1
CDR3 protein: CANGGGLAGQETQYF
CDR3 DNA: TGCGCCAACGGGGGGGGCCTAGCGGGTCAAGAGACCCAGTACTTC

J gene: TRBJ1-1
clone size: NA
D gene: NA
V gene: TRBV6-1
CDR3 protein: CASSEAQASTEAFF
CDR3 DNA: TGTGCCAGCAGTGAAGCGCAGGCTTCGACTGAAGCTTTCTTT

J gene: TRBJ1-1
clone size: once
D gene: NA
V gene: TRBV5-1
CDR3 protein: CASSSAGLNTEAFF
CDR3 DNA: TGCGCCAGCAGCTCCGCGGGTTTGAACACTGAAGCTTTCTTT

J gene: TRBJ1-2
clone size: NA
D gene: NA
V gene: TRBV6-1
CDR3 protein: CASNSRVGYGYTF
CDR3 DNA: TGTGCCTCCAATTCCAGGGTGGGCTATGGCTACACCTTC

J gene: TRBJ1-6
clone size: NA
D gene: TRBD1
V gene: TRBV15
CDR3 protein: CATSGRRQGNSPLHF
CDR3 DNA: TGTGCCACCAGCGGGCGTAGACAGGGTAATTCACCCCTCCACTTT

J gene: TRBJ2-3
clone size: few
D gene: TRBD2
V gene: TRBV5-4
CDR3 protein: CASSLRGGLTDTQYF
CDR3 DNA: TGTGCCAGCAGCCTGCGGGGGGGCCTTACAGATACGCAGTATTTT